This T cell receptor beta chain emerged from a study of T cell responses to AZD1222 COVID-19 vaccine. Study results and limitations: Donors were mostly white British, more females; clonal diversity possibly underestimated. Only five or six individuals given AZD1222 were seropositive at baseline. No day 14 peak samples; only post-peak repertoires were characterized.

Data came from immunoSEQ multiplex PCR; TCRdb stores just in-frame clones and leaves some out. Here the sample spans some 120,000 clones, 70% to 90% being singletons. Analyses pooled second doses at about 4 or about 12 weeks. Notes on this clone: Its specificity is not known.

The germline CDR1 and CDR2 sequences are SGDLS and YYNGEE. J gave up 4 bases and V 2 bases, and 9 bases lay outside the gene matches. CDR3 size: 16 residues. The sample in question was peripheral blood, obtained 28 days after the second AZD1222 dose. The receptor was derived from an adult who received the AZD1222 COVID-19 vaccine. V gene TRBV9 combines with J gene TRBJ2-5, with 9 bases lining up with TRBD2. The CDR3 reads CASSVRGLAGLETQYF. DNA for the CDR3: TGTGCCAGCAGCGTCCGAGGGCTAGCGGGGTTAGAGACCCAGTACTTC.